This T cell receptor beta chain came from a study of shared clonotypes between healthy human individuals. TCRdb's table, derived via immunoSEQ multiplex PCR, lists solely in-frame clones and lacks some. This sample has approximately 1,000,000 clones, with about 80% found just once. Germline trimming cut 3 bases from V and 8 bases from J; bases unmatched to any gene: 6. Germline-derived CDR1 and CDR2 are ENHRY and SYGVKD. The CDR3 spans 13 residues. This receptor was obtained from a man younger than 30 in good health. Some clones in this sample may be carry-over from other donors' samples. Sequencing was performed on memory CD4+ T cells from PBMCs. Subset of the sample: CD45RA-negative fraction. The chain links TRBV10-3 to TRBJ1-1; the match to TRBD1 covers 7 bases. The CDR3 loop is CAISDGQAKEAFF. The CDR3 coding sequence is TGTGCCATCAGTGATGGACAGGCAAAGGAAGCTTTCTTT.